The rows below give T cell receptor beta chains drawn from one sample of a study of CXCR3-negative and CXCR3-positive naive CD8 T cells. TCRdb reprocessed the 5' RACE reads and stores each CDR3 protein as one record, lacking DNA. The sample data list around 140,000 distinct CDR3 sequences. The sample was naive CXCR3+ CD8+ T cells from blood. These receptors originate from a human donor in good health. Some clones in this sample may be carry-over from other donors' samples. The CDR3 runs from the conserved cysteine through the conserved F or W.

j_call | v_call | cdr3_aa
TRBJ1-2 | TRBV14 | CASSQDGSYGYTF
TRBJ2-1 | TRBV7-9 | CASSLGWTSGKSNEQFF
TRBJ2-7 | TRBV28 | CASSFGQEGTGEFYEQYF
TRBJ2-7 | TRBV7-9 | CASSLEGTVGEQYF
TRBJ1-3 | TRBV7-3 | CASSLLWQLRDTIYF
TRBJ2-2 | TRBV11-3 | CASSLARGLMAGELFF
TRBJ1-1 | TRBV5-6 | CASRDNTEAFF
TRBJ2-5 | TRBV4-1 | CASSPKNRETQYF
TRBJ2-5 | TRBV29-1 | CSVEDREGGPQETQYF
TRBJ1-4 | TRBV27 | CASSFYPGHGSSNEKLFF
TRBJ1-4 | TRBV4-1 | CASSPLSVADEKLFF
TRBJ2-1 | TRBV11-2 | CASSLVVSGLFSYNEQFF
TRBJ2-2 | TRBV4-1 | CASSHPSGGNTGELFF
TRBJ1-4 | TRBV7-9 | CASSSARTGRSEKLFF
TRBJ2-1 | TRBV7-9 | CASSITGTGYPYNEQFF
TRBJ2-7 | TRBV10-3 | CAISEIRQGESSYEQYF
TRBJ2-1 | TRBV28 | CASSLWSTSGAPWEQFF
TRBJ2-3 | TRBV12-3/TRBV12-4 | CASSFGGGTDTQYF
TRBJ2-5 | TRBV13 | CASSPRLAASETQYF
TRBJ2-7 | TRBV12-3/TRBV12-4 | CASSGPGTADYRSTYEQYF
TRBJ2-6 | TRBV7-9 | CASSLGAGLLSGANVLTF
TRBJ2-2 | TRBV29-1 | CSGSGGGELFF
TRBJ2-7 | TRBV5-8 | CASSPAGLADYEQYF
TRBJ1-1 | TRBV7-3 | CASSTGAGEAFF
TRBJ2-7 | TRBV9 | CASSPTDSHEQYF
TRBJ2-6 | TRBV7-9 | CASSFWAGGVLGSGANVLTF
TRBJ2-1 | TRBV4-2 | CASSQSRGNHNEQFF
TRBJ2-3 | TRBV7-7 | CASSTKTGGTQYF
TRBJ2-1 | TRBV4-2 | CASSQDLAGGRNEQFF